The T cell receptor beta chain described here comes from a study of T-cell reconstitution after alpha-beta-depleted transplantation in children. With V trimmed by 6 bases and J by 8 bases, 10 bases remained unmatched. Germline CDR1 reads SGHRS; CDR2 reads YFSETQ. The CDR3 extends over 14 amino acids. Unique molecular identifiers tagged the TCRbeta library. TCRdb itself ran the PCR reads through MiXCR, one entry per CDR3 protein. The sample comprises 700,000 to 950,000 distinct CDR3 sequences, roughly 16% of which are singletons, and about 5% rests with the top ten. The V and J genes are TRBV5-1 and TRBJ2-4, with TRBD1 matching over 8 bases. This specimen consisted of PBMCs, mostly from graft donor cells, obtained 360 days after TCRalphabeta/CD19-depleted stem cell transplant. The sequence was collected from a male patient aged 5 to 17 who had a stem cell transplant for acute lymphoblastic leukemia, so the T cells may come from the graft donor. CDR3 region: CASTFTGQADIQYF. The CDR3 region has the DNA TGCGCCAGCACTTTCACGGGACAGGCCGACATTCAGTACTTC.